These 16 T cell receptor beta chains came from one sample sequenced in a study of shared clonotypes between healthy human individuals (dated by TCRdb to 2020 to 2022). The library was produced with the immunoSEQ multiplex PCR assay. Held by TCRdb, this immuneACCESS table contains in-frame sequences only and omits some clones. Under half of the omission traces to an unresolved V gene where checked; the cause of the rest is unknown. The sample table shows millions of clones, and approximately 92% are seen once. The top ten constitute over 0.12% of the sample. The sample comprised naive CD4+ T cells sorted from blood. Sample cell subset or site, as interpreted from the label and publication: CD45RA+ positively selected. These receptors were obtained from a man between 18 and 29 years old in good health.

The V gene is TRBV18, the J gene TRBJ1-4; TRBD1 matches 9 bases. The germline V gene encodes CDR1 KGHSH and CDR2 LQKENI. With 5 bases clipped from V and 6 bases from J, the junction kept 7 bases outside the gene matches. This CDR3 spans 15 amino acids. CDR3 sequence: CASSSTTGGYEKLFF. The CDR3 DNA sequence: TGTGCCAGCTCATCTACGACAGGGGGATATGAAAAACTGTTTTTT.

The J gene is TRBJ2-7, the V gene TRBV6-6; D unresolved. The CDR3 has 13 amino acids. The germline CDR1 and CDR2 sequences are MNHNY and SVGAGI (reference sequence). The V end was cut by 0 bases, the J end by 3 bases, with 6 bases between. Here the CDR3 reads CASSYSLYYEQYF. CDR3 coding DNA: TGTGCCAGCAGTTACTCGCTATACTACGAGCAGTACTTC.

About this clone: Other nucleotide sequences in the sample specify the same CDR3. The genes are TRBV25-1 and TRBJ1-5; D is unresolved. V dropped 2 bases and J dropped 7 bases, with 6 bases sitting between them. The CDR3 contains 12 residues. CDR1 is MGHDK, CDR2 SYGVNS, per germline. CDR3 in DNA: TGTGCCAGCAGTGAAGGGTGGCAGCCCCAGCATTTT. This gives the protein CASSEGWQPQHF.

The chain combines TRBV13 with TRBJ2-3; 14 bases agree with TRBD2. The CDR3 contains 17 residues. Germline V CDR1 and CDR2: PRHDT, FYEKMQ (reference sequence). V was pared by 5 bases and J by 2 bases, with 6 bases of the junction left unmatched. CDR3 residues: CASSQGTSGSFTDTQYF. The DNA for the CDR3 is TGTGCCAGCAGCCAGGGGACTAGCGGGAGTTTCACAGATACGCAGTATTTT.

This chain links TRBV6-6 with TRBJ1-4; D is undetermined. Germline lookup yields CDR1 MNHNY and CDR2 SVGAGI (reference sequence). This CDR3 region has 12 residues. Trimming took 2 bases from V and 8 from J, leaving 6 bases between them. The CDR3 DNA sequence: TGTGCCAGCAGTTACGGTTACGAAAAACTGTTTTTT. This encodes CASSYGYEKLFF.

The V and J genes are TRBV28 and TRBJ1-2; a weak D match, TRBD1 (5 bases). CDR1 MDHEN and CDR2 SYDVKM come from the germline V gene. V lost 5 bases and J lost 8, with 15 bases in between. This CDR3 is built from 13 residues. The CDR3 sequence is CASSIPQGRGYTF. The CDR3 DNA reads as TGTGCCAGCAGTATCCCCCAGGGCAGGGGCTACACCTTC.

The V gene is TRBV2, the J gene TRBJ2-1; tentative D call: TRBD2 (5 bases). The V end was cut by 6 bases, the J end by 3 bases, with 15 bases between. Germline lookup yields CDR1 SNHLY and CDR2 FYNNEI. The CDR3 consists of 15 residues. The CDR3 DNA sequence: TGTGCCAGCAGGAAGAGCGAGGGAGTCTACAATGAGCAGTTCTTC. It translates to CASRKSEGVYNEQFF.

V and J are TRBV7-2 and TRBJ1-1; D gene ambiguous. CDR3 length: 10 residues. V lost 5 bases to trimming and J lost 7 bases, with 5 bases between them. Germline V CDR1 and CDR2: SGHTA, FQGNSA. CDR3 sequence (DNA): TGTGCCAGCAGCCAAATTGAAGCTTTCTTT. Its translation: CASSQIEAFF.

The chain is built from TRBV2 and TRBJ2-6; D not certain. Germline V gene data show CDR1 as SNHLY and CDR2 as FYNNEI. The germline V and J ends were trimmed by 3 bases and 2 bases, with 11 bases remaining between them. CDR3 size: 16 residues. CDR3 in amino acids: CASSESRATGANVLTF. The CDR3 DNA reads TGTGCCAGCAGTGAGAGCCGGGCAACTGGGGCCAACGTCCTGACTTTC.

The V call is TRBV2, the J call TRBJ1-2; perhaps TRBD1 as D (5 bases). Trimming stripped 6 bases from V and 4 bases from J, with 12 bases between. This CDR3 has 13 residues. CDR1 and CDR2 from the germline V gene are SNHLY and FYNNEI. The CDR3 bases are TGTGCCAGCAGCTTTACAGGTTTCTATGGCTACACCTTC. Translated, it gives CASSFTGFYGYTF. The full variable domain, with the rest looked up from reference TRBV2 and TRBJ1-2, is EPEVTQTPSHQVTQMGQEVILRCVPISNHLYFYWYRQILGQKVEFLVSFYNNEISEKSEIFDDQFSVERPDGSNFTLKIRSTKLEDSAMYFCASSFTGFYGYTFGSGTRLTVV.

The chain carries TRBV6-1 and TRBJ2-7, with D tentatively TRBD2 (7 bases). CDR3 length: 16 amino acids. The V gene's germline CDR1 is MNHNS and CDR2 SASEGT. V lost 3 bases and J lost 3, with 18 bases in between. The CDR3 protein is CASSEAGAGVGYEQYF. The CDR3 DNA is TGTGCCAGCAGTGAGGCGGGGGCAGGAGTCGGCTACGAGCAGTACTTC.

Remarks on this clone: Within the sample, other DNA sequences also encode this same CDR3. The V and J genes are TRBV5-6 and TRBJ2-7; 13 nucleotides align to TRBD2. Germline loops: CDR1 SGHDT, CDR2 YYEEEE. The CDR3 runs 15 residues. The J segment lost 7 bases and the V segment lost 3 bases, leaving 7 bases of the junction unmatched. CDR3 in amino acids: CASSSLAGGPGEQYF. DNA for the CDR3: TGTGCCAGCAGCTCACTAGCGGGAGGGCCGGGAGAGCAGTACTTC.

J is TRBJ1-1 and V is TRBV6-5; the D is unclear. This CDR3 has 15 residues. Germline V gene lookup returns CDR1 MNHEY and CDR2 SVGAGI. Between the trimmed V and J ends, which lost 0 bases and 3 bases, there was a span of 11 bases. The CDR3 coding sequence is TGTGCCAGCAGTTACTCGTTCATTCAGGACACTGAAGCTTTCTTT. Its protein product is CASSYSFIQDTEAFF.

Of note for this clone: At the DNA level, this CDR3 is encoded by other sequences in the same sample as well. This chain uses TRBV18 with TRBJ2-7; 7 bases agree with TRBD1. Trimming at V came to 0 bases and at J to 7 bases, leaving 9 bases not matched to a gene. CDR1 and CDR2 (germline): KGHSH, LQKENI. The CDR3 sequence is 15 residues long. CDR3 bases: TGTGCCAGCTCACCACCGGGCGGTGCAGGGGGTGAGCAGTACTTC. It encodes CASSPPGGAGGEQYF.

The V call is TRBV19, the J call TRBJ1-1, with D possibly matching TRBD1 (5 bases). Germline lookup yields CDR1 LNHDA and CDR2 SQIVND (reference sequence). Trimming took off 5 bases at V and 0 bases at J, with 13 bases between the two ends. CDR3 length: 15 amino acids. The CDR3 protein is CASSGRQQVNTEAFF. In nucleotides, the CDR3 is TGTGCCAGTAGTGGGCGACAGCAAGTGAACACTGAAGCTTTCTTT.

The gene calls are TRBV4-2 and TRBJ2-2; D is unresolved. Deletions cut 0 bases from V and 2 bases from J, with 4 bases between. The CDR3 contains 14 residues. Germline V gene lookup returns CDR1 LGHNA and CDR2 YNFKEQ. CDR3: CASSQDTNTGELFF. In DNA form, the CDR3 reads TGTGCCAGCAGCCAAGATACTAACACCGGGGAGCTGTTTTTT.